These T cell receptor beta chains were read from a single sample in a study of blood T cell repertoires in COVID-19. The repertoire was sequenced with immunoSEQ multiplex PCR; TCRdb's copy has only in-frame clones and lacks some. Among roughly 330,000 clones listed, over 75% were seen once. Sequenced sample: PBMCs or T cells enriched from blood (not recorded which). Receptors were obtained from a woman in her 30s who had recovered from COVID-19. CDR3s include the opening cysteine and the closing phenylalanine or tryptophan. A D gene is named only where the DNA matches it firmly. The size entry is marked missing in some rows and otherwise reads once, few, many or a size class.

clone_size	d_call	v_call	j_call	cdr3_nt	cdr3_aa
-	-	TRBV19	TRBJ1-6	TGTGCCAGTAGCAACGACGCGGGCCTCGTGCGGGCCCTCCACTTT	CASSNDAGLVRALHF
-	TRBD1	TRBV4-1	TRBJ2-3	TGCGCCAGCACCCTCCACCGGGACAGAGCCACTAGCACAGATACGCAGTATTTT	CASTLHRDRATSTDTQYF
-	-	TRBV7-2	TRBJ2-5	TGTGCCAGCAGCTTAAGGGACTCCCAAGAGACCCAGTACTTC	CASSLRDSQETQYF
once	TRBD1	TRBV5-1	TRBJ2-7	TGCGCCAGCAGCTTGGCCAGGGGACAGGGAGGTTACGAGCAGTACTTC	CASSLARGQGGYEQYF
-	TRBD1	TRBV30	TRBJ1-2	TGTGCCTGGAGTGCCGGGACAGGTGCCGGCTACACCTTC	CAWSAGTGAGYTF
-	-	TRBV6-5	TRBJ2-3	TGTGCCAGCAGTTACCAGGCCCTTAGCACAGATACGCAGTATTTT	CASSYQALSTDTQYF
-	TRBD1	TRBV6-5	TRBJ2-5	TGTGCCAGCAGTTTGACAGGGATGGAGACCCAGTACTTC	CASSLTGMETQYF
-	TRBD2	TRBV7-9	TRBJ2-3	TGTGCCAGCACCGAACTCTGGGCTAGCGGGGCAGATACGCAGTATTTT	CASTELWASGADTQYF
-	-	TRBV2	TRBJ1-1	TGTGCCAGCAGTTGGAGGGCGAACACTGAAGCTTTCTTT	CASSWRANTEAFF
-	-	TRBV30	TRBJ2-7	TGTGCCTGGAGTGTCGGGGCAGGGGAGTACTTC	CAWSVGAGEYF
-	-	TRBV3-1/TRBV3-2	TRBJ1-1	TGTGCCAGCAGCCAGGGGGGGACCTTGAACACTGAAGCTTTCTTT	CASSQGGTLNTEAFF
once	TRBD2	TRBV6-2/TRBV6-3	TRBJ2-7	TGTGCCAGCAGCACGGGGGGGATGGTCTCCTACGAGCAGTACTTC	CASSTGGMVSYEQYF
-	TRBD2	TRBV9	TRBJ2-3	TGTGCCAGCAGCGTAGGGCGGGGGGGCACAGATACGCAGTATTTT	CASSVGRGGTDTQYF
-	-	TRBV11-2	TRBJ2-2	TGTGCCAGCAGCCCCGGGATCACCGGGGAGCTGTTTTTT	CASSPGITGELFF
-	-	TRBV7-9	TRBJ2-3	TGTGCCAGCAGCCCCGGACTAGGGGGGGATACGCAGTATTTT	CASSPGLGGDTQYF
-	-	TRBV21-1	TRBJ1-1	TGTGCCAGCAGCAAAAACCCCCGCGGAATAGCTGGCACTGAAGCTTTCTTT	CASSKNPRGIAGTEAFF
-	TRBD1	TRBV19	TRBJ1-5	TGTGCCAGTAACACAGGGGGCCTGGGTCAGCCCCAGCATTTT	CASNTGGLGQPQHF
-	-	TRBV12-3/TRBV12-4	TRBJ2-5	TGTGCCAGCAGTTTCGCGGCCACCCAGTACTTC	CASSFAATQYF
-	TRBD2	TRBV7-2	TRBJ2-3	TGTGCCAGCAGCCTAATCGGACTAGCGGGGGGCCTTAGCACAGATACGCAGTATTTT	CASSLIGLAGGLSTDTQYF
once	TRBD2	TRBV5-1	TRBJ2-1	TGCGCCAGCAGCCCCAGGACTAGTAGGTTGGGTGAGCAGTTCTTC	CASSPRTSRLGEQFF
-	-	TRBV21-1	TRBJ1-2	TGTGCCAGCACCTCGGACAGGACTACCTATGGCTACACCTTC	CASTSDRTTYGYTF
once	-	TRBV18	TRBJ1-1	TGTGCCAGCTCATCAGACCGAGGAGTAAACACTGAAGCTTTCTTT	CASSSDRGVNTEAFF
-	TRBD2	TRBV19	TRBJ2-3	TGTGCCAGTAGTATTGGAGGGACTAGCGGTGGAGATACGCAGTATTTT	CASSIGGTSGGDTQYF
-	TRBD2	TRBV24-1	TRBJ2-3	TGTGCCACCAGTGATGTTGGCGGGGGGGGCACAGATACGCAGTATTTT	CATSDVGGGGTDTQYF